This T cell receptor beta chain was identified in a study of T-cell reconstitution after alpha-beta-depleted transplantation in children. Note on this clonotype: What it binds is unknown.

Overall study findings and caveats: The origin of alpha-beta T cells about two months after transplant was reportedly several hundred expanded graft clones. Some patients' high day-60 TCRbeta diversity was traced to surviving recipient T cells and thymic progenitors.

Library preparation (for TCRbeta) was performed with unique molecular identifiers. TCRdb itself ran the PCR reads through MiXCR, one entry per CDR3 protein. The table lists roughly 570,000 distinct CDR3 sequences, about a quarter of them singletons. Trimming shortened V by 10 bases and J by 4 bases, and 25 bases separated the two germline ends. CDR1 and CDR2 (germline): MNHEY, SMNVEV (reference sequence). The CDR3 spans 16 residues. The sequence derives from a boy younger than two with Wiskott-Aldrich syndrome, due to receive a stem cell transplant. The sequencing here drew on PBMCs, taken before TCRalphabeta/CD19-depleted stem cell transplant. The chain joins TRBV27 to TRBJ2-5, with D perhaps assigned TRBD1 or TRBD2 (5 bases each). The CDR3 is CATITRGPDSAETQYF. The CDR3 region has the DNA TGTGCCACAATAACCCGGGGACCAGACTCGGCAGAGACCCAGTACTTC.